This is a list of T cell receptor beta chains from one sample in a study of long-term antiretroviral therapy in people with HIV. Repertoires were generated with immunoSEQ multiplex PCR, while TCRdb's copy carries only in-frame clones and drops some. The table lists 20,000 to 25,000 clones, around four fifths of them singletons. The sequencing here drew on unsorted PBMCs, taken 1.6 years after starting antiretroviral therapy. The receptors were gathered from a man aged 40-49 years with HIV. Each CDR3 is given with its conserved first and last residue. D genes are given only for firm matches. Expanded clones are given a class, and other clones once, few, many or no size at all.

clone size	V gene	D gene	J gene	CDR3 DNA	CDR3 protein
NA	TRBV7-2	TRBD1	TRBJ2-7	TGTGCCAGCAGCTTAGCAGGACAGGCCCGCCACGAGCAGTACTTC	CASSLAGQARHEQYF
NA	TRBV10-2	NA	TRBJ2-1	TGCGCCACCGCGCAAGGGGTGGGGGCTACCTACAATGAGCAGTTCTTC	CATAQGVGATYNEQFF
NA	TRBV29-1	NA	TRBJ1-1	TGCAGCGTTGGTGCTGTGAACACTGAAGCTTTCTTT	CSVGAVNTEAFF
NA	TRBV5-4	NA	TRBJ1-1	TGTGCCAGCAGCTTGGATGGTAAGCAGAACACTGAAGCTTTCTTT	CASSLDGKQNTEAFF
once	TRBV5-6	TRBD1	TRBJ1-5	TGTGCCAGCAGCTTGGCCGGGACAGGGGCAAATCAGCCCCAGCATTTT	CASSLAGTGANQPQHF
NA	TRBV30	NA	TRBJ1-1	TGTGCCCGGCGGGAACTCTCGATTACTGAAGCTTTCTTT	CARRELSITEAFF
NA	TRBV30	TRBD2	TRBJ2-7	TGTGCCTGGAGTAGCGGGAGGAGCTCCTACGAGCAGTACTTC	CAWSSGRSSYEQYF
NA	TRBV4-2	NA	TRBJ1-4	TGTGCCAGCAGCCAAGAGTCGACAGGCCATAATGAAAAACTGTTTTTT	CASSQESTGHNEKLFF
NA	TRBV7-3	NA	TRBJ1-6	TGTGCCAGCAGCCTTGGAGAGGGTTCACCCCTCCACTTT	CASSLGEGSPLHF
NA	TRBV29-1	NA	TRBJ2-7	TGCAGCGTTGTTAGTAGGCTTTCCTACGAGCAGTACTTC	CSVVSRLSYEQYF
NA	TRBV21-1	NA	TRBJ1-1	TGTGCCAGCAGCAAAGAGGAAAGACAGGGGGCATTCACTGAAGCTTTCTTT	CASSKEERQGAFTEAFF
NA	TRBV6-6	TRBD1	TRBJ2-2	TGTGCCAGCAGTTTTGGGACAGGGGGCCCCGGGGAGCTGTTTTTT	CASSFGTGGPGELFF
few	TRBV4-1	NA	TRBJ2-3	TGCGCCAGCAGCCAAGGGGGGGCGGGCGGGGGCACAGATACGCAGTATTTT	CASSQGGAGGGTDTQYF
few	TRBV5-1	NA	TRBJ1-2	TGCGCCAGCAGCTTGGACGGTGGCTACACCTTC	CASSLDGGYTF
NA	TRBV10-3	NA	TRBJ1-4	TGTGCCATCTCCCCGGGGGAGGCCTCTAATGAAAAACTGTTTTTT	CAISPGEASNEKLFF
NA	TRBV7-7	TRBD2	TRBJ2-1	TGTGCCAGCAGCCCCTACCGGGGGGAATACTACAATGAGCAGTTCTTC	CASSPYRGEYYNEQFF
NA	TRBV5-1	TRBD1	TRBJ1-2	TGCGCCAGCAGCGACCCTGGACAGGGAAACTATGGCTACACCTTC	CASSDPGQGNYGYTF
NA	TRBV19	NA	TRBJ2-3	TGTGCCAGTAGCCTGAGAAGGGAAGATACGCAGTATTTT	CASSLRREDTQYF
NA	TRBV27	TRBD1	TRBJ1-1	TGTGCCAGCAGTTTAAACAGGGGTACTGAAGCTTTCTTT	CASSLNRGTEAFF
NA	TRBV18	TRBD2	TRBJ2-2	TGTGCCAGCTCACCACCGGGCGGGAGAACCTTAACCGGGGAGCTGTTTTTT	CASSPPGGRTLTGELFF
once	TRBV19	TRBD2	TRBJ2-7	TGTGCCAGTAGTATAGATGGCGCAGGGAGGGCCGAGCAGTACTTC	CASSIDGAGRAEQYF
NA	TRBV7-3	NA	TRBJ2-7	TGTGCCAGCAGCTTAACGCCTTGGCGGGGCGAGCAGTACTTC	CASSLTPWRGEQYF
NA	TRBV7-9	TRBD1	TRBJ2-7	TGTGCCAGCAGCTTAGCCGGGACAGGGTCGGACGAGCAGTACTTC	CASSLAGTGSDEQYF
NA	TRBV7-6	TRBD2	TRBJ2-3	TGTGCCAGCAGCTCCCTAGCGGGAGAGGCGACAGATACGCAGTATTTT	CASSSLAGEATDTQYF
NA	TRBV5-1	NA	TRBJ1-1	TGCGCCAGCGCGGACAGAATGAACACTGAAGCTTTCTTT	CASADRMNTEAFF
NA	TRBV7-9	NA	TRBJ1-1	TGTGCCAGCAGCTTAGGGGGGAAAAACACTGAAGCTTTCTTT	CASSLGGKNTEAFF
NA	TRBV10-1	NA	TRBJ2-2	TGCGCCAGCACAGGGAACACCGGGGAGCTGTTTTTT	CASTGNTGELFF
few	TRBV19	TRBD2	TRBJ2-7	TGTGCCAGTAGTGTCGCCGGGACTAGCGGGGAGGAGCAGTACTTC	CASSVAGTSGEEQYF
NA	TRBV7-8	NA	TRBJ2-3	TGTGCCAGCAGCTTATGGTCAGGGTCAAGTGATACGCAGTATTTT	CASSLWSGSSDTQYF
NA	TRBV5-6	NA	TRBJ1-4	TGTGCCAGCAGCTTGCTTGCAACTAATGAAAAACTGTTTTTT	CASSLLATNEKLFF
NA	TRBV5-6	TRBD2	TRBJ2-3	TGTGCCAGCAGCTTTCCGCGGGGGGGCACAGATACGCAGTATTTT	CASSFPRGGTDTQYF
NA	TRBV15	TRBD2	TRBJ2-3	TGTGCCACCAGCAGAGACCAAGCGGGAGGTGACACAGATACGCAGTATTTT	CATSRDQAGGDTDTQYF
NA	TRBV5-1	TRBD1	TRBJ1-3	TGCGCCAGCAGCGCATCAGGGACAGGGTTCTTCTCTGGAAACACCATATATTTT	CASSASGTGFFSGNTIYF
NA	TRBV4-2	NA	TRBJ2-7	TGTGCCAGCAGCCAAGTCCCTTCCTACGAGCAGTACTTC	CASSQVPSYEQYF
NA	TRBV10-3	NA	TRBJ1-1	TGTGCCATAGGGCTCGGCTCTGAAGCTTTCTTT	CAIGLGSEAFF
NA	TRBV30	TRBD1	TRBJ1-2	TGTGCCTGGAGCGCCATAGCTTTGGACAGGGACTATGGCTACACCTTC	CAWSAIALDRDYGYTF
NA	TRBV2	NA	TRBJ1-1	TGTGCCAGCAGGACTACCCGGGACACTGAAGCTTTCTTT	CASRTTRDTEAFF
once	TRBV10-2	NA	TRBJ2-2	TGCGCCAGCAGCCCGGGACTCCGAAACACCGGGGAGCTGTTTTTT	CASSPGLRNTGELFF
NA	TRBV30	NA	TRBJ1-1	TGTGCCTGGAGCCCCTCAGATAACACTGAAGCTTTCTTT	CAWSPSDNTEAFF
NA	TRBV9	TRBD2	TRBJ2-3	TGTGCCAGCAGCTTAGCGGGGGGCGCAGATACGCAGTATTTT	CASSLAGGADTQYF
NA	TRBV6-1	NA	TRBJ1-5	TGTGCCAGCAGTGAAGGAGGGGAGTGGGGACAGCCCCAGCATTTT	CASSEGGEWGQPQHF
NA	TRBV4-1	NA	TRBJ2-2	TGCGCCAGCAGCCAAGAGGGGCAGGGGACCCTGAACACCGGGGAGCTGTTTTTT	CASSQEGQGTLNTGELFF
NA	TRBV19	TRBD1	TRBJ1-5	TGTGCCAGTAGTATGAATCTTTACCGGGACAGGAGTAGCAATCAGCCCCAGCATTTT	CASSMNLYRDRSSNQPQHF
NA	TRBV10-2	NA	TRBJ1-2	TGCGCCAGCAGTGAGTCTTGGGCAGGGCCCTATGGCTACACCTTC	CASSESWAGPYGYTF
NA	TRBV4-1	TRBD2	TRBJ2-7	TGCGCCAGCAGCCAATTTAGCGGGGCCTCCTACGAGCAGTACTTC	CASSQFSGASYEQYF
NA	TRBV7-9	NA	TRBJ1-1	TGTGCCAGCAGCTCCGGGACAACCCAGCGGGCTTTCTTT	CASSSGTTQRAFF
NA	TRBV5-1	TRBD1	TRBJ2-1	TGCGCCAGCAGCTTGTTAGCGGGACAGGGGGCGAGGTATGAGCAGTTCTTC	CASSLLAGQGARYEQFF
NA	TRBV6-1	NA	TRBJ2-7	TGTGCCAGCAGTGAGGGGGGGAAAGGGACAGGACGGTGGGAGCAGTACTTC	CASSEGGKGTGRWEQYF
NA	TRBV5-1	NA	TRBJ2-1	TGCGCCAGCACCCCGGGGAGCGATGAGCAGTTCTTC	CASTPGSDEQFF
NA	TRBV19	NA	TRBJ1-1	TGTGCCAGTAGTTATGTAGTTCGGACTGAAGCTTTCTTT	CASSYVVRTEAFF